This TCR beta chain was identified during a study of blood T cell repertoires in COVID-19. Across the whole study: The origin of the acute and convalescent COVID-19 samples was the United States, Italy and Spain. From T cells, B-cell-depleted T cells, or PBMCs came the material, which was cDNA or gDNA.

Original handling: Using reference gene primer amplification, nucleated cell counts were estimated. The repertoire was sequenced with immunoSEQ multiplex PCR; TCRdb's copy has only in-frame clones and lacks some. The DNA gave D and trimming, while V, J and clone size come from that table. The sample includes over 30,000 clones, about 83% seen only once; the top ten take approximately 3.5%. The sequence was collected from a middle-aged man with acute or convalescent COVID-19. The sample consisted of peripheral blood.

The CDR3 region has the DNA TGTGCCAGCAGCTTAGCTTGGACAGGGGGCGCGGGCACTGAAGCTTTCTTT. Protein: CASSLAWTGGAGTEAFF. The rearrangement joins TRBV7-9 to TRBJ1-1; TRBD1 agrees at 11 bases. V was pared by 0 bases and J by 4 bases, with 7 bases of the junction left unmatched. Per germline, CDR1 SEHNR and CDR2 FQNEAQ (reference sequence). The CDR3 length is 17 residues. The full variable domain, rest sourced from reference TRBV7-9 and TRBJ1-1, is DTGVSQNPRHKITKRGQNVTFRCDPISEHNRLYWYRQTLGQGPEFLTYFQNEAQLEKSRLLSDRFSAERPKGSFSTLEIQRTEQGDSAMYLCASSLAWTGGAGTEAFFGQGTRLTVV.